Below are 24 T cell receptor beta chains sequenced from a single sample in a study of cytomegalovirus exposure and HLA in healthy donors. Produced via immunoSEQ multiplex PCR; TCRdb's table is partial and in-frame only. This table has some 150,000 clones, about nine tenths appearing once. Sequenced material: PBMCs. The receptors here all came from a man aged 18 to 30 in good health and CMV-seropositive.

The CDR3 region is CASSQSYRDPRGYTF. As DNA, the CDR3 is TGCGCCAGCAGCCAATCCTACAGGGACCCTCGAGGCTACACCTTC. The V call is TRBV4-1, the J call TRBJ1-2, with D maybe TRBD1 (6 bases). Germline CDR1 MGHRA, CDR2 YSYEKL. The CDR3 is made up of 15 amino acids. The V gene lost 2 bases and the J gene lost 8 bases, with 18 bases spanning the gap.

The table lists this clone with a few counts. The chain uses TRBV6-5 and TRBJ2-1, with TRBD2 as a possible D gene (6 bases). The CDR3 loop spans 15 amino acids. Trimming cost V 0 bases and J 6 bases, with 12 bases left between them. Germline CDR1 is MNHEY and CDR2 is SVGAGI. CDR3 sequence (DNA): TGTGCCAGCAGTTACTCTTCGGGAGAGCGCAATGAGCAGTTCTTC. It is translated as CASSYSSGERNEQFF.

The chain recombines TRBV11-3 with TRBJ1-1, with 9 bases identical to TRBD1. V gave up 5 bases and J gave up 5 bases; unmatched junction bases: 9. CDR1 and CDR2 from the germline V gene are SGHNT and YENEEA. This CDR3 comprises 15 residues. This CDR3 is CASSASGTGHTEAFF. The CDR3, as DNA: TGTGCCAGCAGCGCCTCCGGGACAGGGCATACTGAAGCTTTCTTT.

This sequence joins TRBV4-2 and TRBJ2-1, with TRBD2 matching 11 bases. The CDR3 is 16 amino acids. V was clipped by 0 bases and J by 4 bases; unmatched bases: 2. The V gene's germline CDR1 is LGHNA and CDR2 YNFKEQ. In nucleotides, the CDR3 is TGTGCCAGCAGCCAAGAAACTAGCGGGGGATACAATGAGCAGTTCTTC. This encodes CASSQETSGGYNEQFF.

The chain combines TRBV18 with TRBJ1-1; weak D call: TRBD1 (6 bases). The V end lost 4 bases, the J end lost 4 bases, and 16 bases lay between the germline ends. In germline, CDR1 is KGHSH, CDR2 LQKENI. The CDR3 covers 15 residues. The CDR3 is CASSLAGGQVTEAFF. The CDR3 DNA is TGTGCCAGCTCACTCGCCGGGGGGCAGGTCACTGAAGCTTTCTTT.

For this clone: The junction shows a germline mismatch at one end, possibly a read error. The chain couples TRBV5-4 to TRBJ2-3; TRBD2 matches 8 bases. From germline, CDR1 is SGHNT and CDR2 YYREEE (reference sequence). The CDR3 totals 15 residues. DNA for the CDR3: TGTGCCAGCAGGTTGGCTAGCGGGAGCACAGATACGCAGTATTTT. Protein: CASRLASGSTDTQYF.

The chain joins TRBV5-1 to TRBJ1-1; TRBD1 matches at 8 bases. V was pared by 3 bases and J by 6 bases, with 7 bases of the junction left unmatched. This CDR3 contains 14 residues. The V gene's germline CDR1 is SGHRS and CDR2 YFSETQ. CDR3 nucleotide sequence: TGCGCCAGCAGCTACAGGGGGTCAGGCTCTGAAGCTTTCTTT. Translated: CASSYRGSGSEAFF.

The rearrangement uses TRBV7-9 and TRBJ1-2; no definite D call. Trimming took off 3 bases at V and 4 bases at J, with 18 bases between the two ends. This CDR3 contains 16 residues. Germline values: CDR1 SEHNR, CDR2 FQNEAQ (reference sequence). This chain's CDR3 is CASSFTVSGGIYGYTF. The CDR3, as DNA: TGTGCCAGCAGCTTTACCGTTTCCGGAGGTATCTATGGCTACACCTTC.

Notes on this clone: Other DNA sequences in the sample encode the same CDR3. The chain carries TRBV5-6 and TRBJ2-7, with 10 nucleotides matching TRBD1. Trimming at V came to 0 bases and at J to 7 bases, leaving 1 base not matched to a gene. This CDR3 contains 13 residues. CDR1 is SGHDT, CDR2 YYEEEE, per germline. This CDR3 is CASSLGTGGEQYF. CDR3 DNA: TGTGCCAGCAGCTTGGGGACAGGGGGAGAGCAGTACTTC.

The V gene is TRBV10-3, the J gene TRBJ2-1; TRBD1 agrees at 7 bases. Germline trimming cut 8 bases from V and 4 bases from J; bases unmatched to any gene: 8. The CDR3 runs to 14 residues. Germline CDR1 ENHRY, CDR2 SYGVKD. The DNA of the CDR3 is TGTGCCATCCTTTCGGGGACAGATTACAATGAGCAGTTCTTC. Translated: CAILSGTDYNEQFF.

The chain couples TRBV21-1 to TRBJ2-2; the table's D call of TRBD2 was not tested on the DNA. TRBV21-1 is annotated as a pseudogene. The CDR3 runs 12 residues. CDR3 loop: CSRGGLPGELFF. The DNA for the CDR3 is TGCAGCCGTGGCGGGCTCCCCGGGGAGCTGTTTTTT.

Of note for this clone: Other DNA sequences within the sample encode an identical CDR3. V is TRBV19 and J is TRBJ2-7; 7 bases agree with TRBD1. Germline loops: CDR1 LNHDA, CDR2 SQIVND (reference sequence). J gave up 2 bases and V 3 bases, and 7 bases lay outside the gene matches. CDR3 length equals 15 residues. The chain's CDR3 is CASSIGPGTAYEQYF. CDR3 DNA: TGTGCCAGTAGTATTGGGCCGGGGACAGCCTACGAGCAGTACTTC.

The rearrangement uses TRBV5-4 and TRBJ1-2, with TRBD1 matching over 8 bases. The CDR3 covers 15 residues. Germline loops: CDR1 SGHNT, CDR2 YYREEE (reference sequence). Trimming at V came to 0 bases and at J to 8 bases, leaving 9 bases not matched to a gene. CDR3 in amino acids: CASSLDGQGARGYTF. The CDR3 coding sequence is TGTGCCAGCAGCTTGGATGGCCAGGGGGCGCGAGGCTACACCTTC.

The V gene is TRBV7-2, the J gene TRBJ1-3; tentatively, D is TRBD1 (6 bases). The V and J ends lost 6 bases and 2 bases respectively, with 20 bases between them. This CDR3 comprises 17 residues. Germline V gene data show CDR1 as SGHTA and CDR2 as FQGNSA. For the CDR3, the DNA is TGTGCCAGCAGTTCTCACGCAACAGGGACAACTGGAAACACCATATATTTT. This gives the protein CASSSHATGTTGNTIYF.

This chain connects TRBV4-2 to TRBJ2-7; D is perhaps TRBD2 (5 bases). The CDR3 sequence is 14 residues long. CDR1 and CDR2 from the germline V gene are LGHNA and YNFKEQ. V lost 1 base to trimming and J lost 3 bases, with 10 bases between them. In DNA, the CDR3 is TGTGCCAGCAGCCAAGCGTCCGGGAACTACGAGCAGTACTTC. Its protein product is CASSQASGNYEQYF.

In DNA, the CDR3 is TGCGCCAGCAGCCAGGGACTAGCGGGAGTAGACGAGCAGTACTTC. Protein: CASSQGLAGVDEQYF. The V call is TRBV4-1, the J call TRBJ2-7; 14 bases fit TRBD2. V was pared by 3 bases and J by 5 bases, with 3 bases of the junction left unmatched. The CDR3 contains 15 residues. Germline CDR1 MGHRA, CDR2 YSYEKL.

This chain joins TRBV7-9 and TRBJ1-3, with D unresolved. Looked up from germline, CDR1 is SEHNR and CDR2 is FQNEAQ (reference sequence). CDR3 length: 14 residues. V lost 1 base and J lost 8, with 12 bases in between. CDR3 loop: CASSLGQAGDTIYF. The CDR3 DNA sequence: TGTGCCAGCAGCTTAGGTCAGGCTGGCGACACCATATATTTT.

The chain recombines TRBV27 with TRBJ2-7; TRBD1 matches at 9 bases. The germline CDR1 and CDR2 sequences are MNHEY and SMNVEV (reference sequence). The V segment lost 7 bases and the J segment 6 bases; nucleotides outside the gene matches: 13. The CDR3 length is 15 residues. The chain's CDR3 is CASKRIRTGVFEQYF. CDR3 sequence (DNA): TGTGCCAGCAAACGCATTAGGACAGGGGTATTCGAGCAGTACTTC.

This clone came up a few times. The rearrangement joins TRBV13 to TRBJ1-5; D call uncertain. V was pared by 8 bases and J by 5 bases, with 13 bases between. The germline CDR1 and CDR2 sequences are PRHDT and FYEKMQ (reference sequence). The CDR3 runs 13 residues. CDR3 DNA: TGTGCCAGCTCGAGAGGGATTTATCAGCCCCAGCATTTT. It encodes CASSRGIYQPQHF.

This rearrangement joins TRBV29-1 to TRBJ1-2; 10 bases fit TRBD1. CDR3 length equals 15 residues. CDR1 is SQVTM and CDR2 is ANQGSEA in the germline V gene. Germline trimming cut 4 bases from V and 5 bases from J; bases unmatched to any gene: 10. This CDR3 reads CSVGGTGDLRYGYTF. The DNA for the CDR3 is TGCAGCGTTGGTGGGACAGGGGACTTGAGATATGGCTACACCTTC. Full variable domain (outside the CDR3, taken from reference TRBV29-1 and TRBJ1-2): SAVISQKPSRDICQRGTSLTIQCQVDSQVTMMFWYRQQPGQSLTLIATANQGSEATYESGFVIDKFPISRPNLTFSTLTVSNMSPEDSSIYLCSVGGTGDLRYGYTFGSGTRLTVV.

The chain joins TRBV10-3 to TRBJ2-7; D is possibly TRBD1 (6 bases). CDR3 length equals 14 residues. CDR1 and CDR2 (germline): ENHRY, SYGVKD. The V end was cut by 6 bases, the J end by 3 bases, with 15 bases between. CDR3 loop: CAISRTEPGYEQYF. As DNA, the CDR3 is TGTGCCATCAGCCGGACAGAGCCGGGCTACGAGCAGTACTTC.

V and J are TRBV19 and TRBJ1-5; tentatively, D is TRBD1 (6 bases). CDR1 is LNHDA and CDR2 is SQIVND in the germline V gene (reference sequence). CDR3 length: 15 amino acids. V lost 5 bases and J 3 bases, leaving 14 bases between the germline ends. The CDR3 DNA reads TGTGCCAGTAGTGTGGACAGCGCCTTCAATCAGCCCCAGCATTTT. It specifies CASSVDSAFNQPQHF.

The V and J genes are TRBV27 and TRBJ1-5; D is possibly TRBD1 (5 bases). Germline-derived CDR1 and CDR2 are MNHEY and SMNVEV (reference sequence). The CDR3 sequence is 18 residues long. V lost 6 bases, J lost 0 bases, and 21 bases lay in between. For the CDR3, the DNA is TGTGCCAGCAGGGCCAGGGTCCCGCAAAAGCATAGCAATCAGCCCCAGCATTTT. Residues: CASRARVPQKHSNQPQHF.

The rearrangement links TRBV5-6 to TRBJ1-2; D is uncertain. V gave up 4 bases and J gave up 4 bases, with 8 bases separating them. This CDR3 has 12 residues. Per the germline V gene, CDR1 is SGHDT and CDR2 is YYEEEE. The CDR3 region is CASSLDFYGYTF. DNA of the CDR3: TGTGCCAGCAGCCTGGACTTCTATGGCTACACCTTC.